This TCR beta chain appears in the sequencing data of a study of cytomegalovirus exposure and HLA in healthy donors. Overall study: Approximately 77 million unique TCRs from HLA-typed donors were held in an early release of data. Study-level results: Per a later analysis, HLA-associated TCR beta chains showed more clonal expansion than other, equally common TCR beta chains. TCR beta V- and J-gene trimming was later associated with a missense DCLRE1C variant. A prior analysis recorded that most TCR beta V segments were productive about 87% or about 30% of the time.

The CDR3 has 12 amino acids. Germline assignment: CDR1 MNHNS and CDR2 SASEGT. The V gene lost 2 bases and the J gene lost 8 bases, with 8 bases spanning the gap. The PCR had 60 Vbeta and 13 Jbeta primers. Measured with immunoSEQ multiplex PCR; TCRdb has only the in-frame clones, and not every one. The data show 200,000 to 250,000 clones, about 70% seen once. Remarks on this clone: What it binds is not known.

The V gene is TRBV6-1, the J gene TRBJ2-3; TRBD1 might be the D (6 bases). Sequenced material: PBMCs. The clonotype originates from a middle-aged man in good health and CMV-seropositive. The CDR3 nucleotides read TGTGCCAGCAGTGAATCACAGGGTACGCAGTATTTT. Its translation: CASSESQGTQYF.